The 32 T cell receptor beta chains given below trace back to one sample, sequenced in a study of T cells in Graves' hyperthyroidism and ophthalmopathy. The CDR3 regions of TCR beta were amplified from RNA transcripts. HTBI primers drove first-round RT-PCR of the TCR CDR3. From the multiplex PCR reads, TCRdb called clonotypes with MiXCR, one entry per CDR3 protein. This repertoire shows roughly 700,000 distinct CDR3 sequences, approximately 15% found once; its top ten account for 15% to 17%. The specimen sequenced was blood. These receptors came from a man aged 50 to 60 with Graves' hyperthyroidism.

This chain links TRBV7-2 with TRBJ2-4; 13 nucleotides agree with TRBD2. V shed 4 bases, J shed 0 bases, and the junction held 6 bases outside the gene matches. The CDR3 spans 18 residues. Per germline, CDR1 SGHTA and CDR2 FQGNSA. The DNA for the CDR3 is TGTGCCAGCAGCTACCAAAGGACTAGCGGGAGAGCCAAAAACATTCAGTACTTC. It is translated as CASSYQRTSGRAKNIQYF.

This chain uses TRBV4-1 with TRBJ1-5; TRBD1 agrees at 9 bases. V shed 3 bases and J 7 bases; nucleotides not matched to a gene: 7. In germline, CDR1 is MGHRA, CDR2 YSYEKL. The CDR3 is 15 residues long. CDR3 bases: TGCGCCAGCAGCCACGAAACGGGACAGGGACAGCCCCAGCATTTT. Protein product: CASSHETGQGQPQHF.

CDR3 residues: CASTQGWNTEAFF. The CDR3 nucleotides are TGTGCCAGCACCCAAGGTTGGAACACTGAAGCTTTCTTT. The gene calls are TRBV6-2 or TRBV6-3 and TRBJ1-1, with D unresolved. Germline CDR1 reads MNHEY; CDR2 reads SVGEGT. The CDR3 contains 13 residues. With 7 bases removed from V and 1 base from J, the gap between germline ends came to 10 bases.

The sample holds a few counts of this clonotype. The gene calls are TRBV7-8 and TRBJ2-1; D gene ambiguous. The CDR3 loop spans 12 amino acids. V was shortened by 2 bases and J by 9 bases, with 8 bases between the two germline ends. The V gene's germline CDR1 is SGHVS and CDR2 FQNEAQ. The CDR3, as DNA: TGTGCCAGCAGCTTAACTTATTCTGAGCAGTTCTTC. This sequence encodes CASSLTYSEQFF. The full variable domain, rest sourced from reference TRBV7-8 and TRBJ2-1, is GAGVSQSPRYKVAKRGQDVALRCDPISGHVSLFWYQQALGQGPEFLTYFQNEAQLDKSGLPSDRFFAERPEGSVSTLKIQRTQQEDSAVYLCASSLTYSEQFFGPGTRLTVL.

The chain carries TRBV5-1 and TRBJ2-3; 10 nucleotides agree with TRBD1. J lost 5 bases, V lost 0 bases, and 3 bases had no gene match. CDR3 length: 15 amino acids. Germline CDR1 SGHRS, CDR2 YFSETQ. In DNA, the CDR3 is TGCGCCAGCAGCTTGGGACAGGGGGCAGTAGATACGCAGTATTTT. Translated: CASSLGQGAVDTQYF.

The chain couples TRBV20-1 to TRBJ1-5, with D perhaps matching TRBD1 (5 bases). The CDR3 has 15 amino acids. In germline, CDR1 is DFQATT, CDR2 SNEGSKA (reference sequence). The germline V and J ends were trimmed by 3 bases and 4 bases, with 16 bases remaining between them. The CDR3 nucleotides read TGCAGTGCTAGGCCTCGAGGGGCGAGAAATCAGCCCCAGCATTTT. This codes for CSARPRGARNQPQHF.

The rearrangement joins TRBV19 to TRBJ2-7, with D perhaps matching TRBD2 (6 bases). The V gene lost 3 bases and the J gene lost 2 bases, with 14 bases spanning the gap. The CDR3 spans 15 residues. CDR1 is LNHDA and CDR2 is SQIVND in the germline V gene (reference sequence). The DNA of the CDR3 is TGTGCCAGTAGTATTGGGCCTAGCGCGACCTACGAGCAGTACTTC. It yields the protein CASSIGPSATYEQYF.

The chain couples TRBV20-1 to TRBJ2-3; D is possibly TRBD2 (5 bases). Trimming took off 0 bases at V and 9 bases at J, with 19 bases between the two ends. CDR1 is DFQATT and CDR2 is SNEGSKA in the germline V gene (reference sequence). The CDR3 has 15 amino acids. DNA of the CDR3: TGCAGTGCTAGAGACCCGGGGTCCGCCGGAGGAACGCAGTATTTT. This sequence encodes CSARDPGSAGGTQYF.

The table lists this clonotype with a few counts. The gene calls are TRBV7-3 and TRBJ2-3; no definite D call. V shed 4 bases and J shed 2 bases, with 7 bases lying between them. Germline CDR1 is SGHTA and CDR2 is FQGTGA. CDR3 length equals 13 residues. CDR3 sequence reads: CASSSLTTDTQYF. CDR3 coding DNA: TGTGCCAGCAGCTCCTTGACCACAGATACGCAGTATTTT.

This clonotype was found many times. In nucleotides, the CDR3 is TGTGCCAGCAGTTCCCATCCCGGGGGAGGCAACTATGGCTACACCTTC. This translates into CASSSHPGGGNYGYTF. V and J are TRBV27 and TRBJ1-2, with D maybe TRBD1 (5 bases). The CDR3 is 16 amino acids. V gave up 4 bases and J gave up 2 bases, with 17 bases separating them. Germline V gene sequence: CDR1 MNHEY, CDR2 SMNVEV (reference sequence).

There are many counts of this clonotype. The chain carries TRBV28 and TRBJ2-5, with TRBD2 as a possible D gene (6 bases). With 3 bases removed from V and 4 bases from J, the gap between germline ends came to 12 bases. In germline, CDR1 is MDHEN, CDR2 SYDVKM. The CDR3 consists of 14 residues. The CDR3 coding sequence is TGTGCCAGCAGTTTTTACCCCGGGAGAGAGACCCAGTACTTC. It encodes CASSFYPGRETQYF.

This clonotype was counted ten times or more. CDR3 sequence (DNA): TGTGCCATCAGCCATTCTACAGAGAACACTGAAGCTTTCTTT. Translating gives CAISHSTENTEAFF. The chain has TRBV10-3 and TRBJ1-1; D is unresolved. The V end lost 6 bases, the J end lost 1 base, and 12 bases lay between the germline ends. CDR1 is ENHRY and CDR2 is SYGVKD in the germline V gene. There are 14 residues in the CDR3.

This clonotype was seen ten or more times. The chain couples TRBV6-1 to TRBJ1-4, with 9 nucleotides matching TRBD1. Germline CDR1 and CDR2: MNHNS and SASEGT. With 6 bases clipped from V and 8 bases from J, the junction kept 4 bases outside the gene matches. The CDR3 contains 13 residues. CDR3 region: CASRDRGYEKLFF. The DNA for the CDR3 is TGTGCCAGCAGAGACAGGGGGTACGAAAAACTGTTTTTT.

This clonotype was counted a few times. The CDR3 DNA is TGTGCCAGCTCACCAGGACTCGGTAACGGCCCGAATAATTCACCCCTCCACTTT. It yields the protein CASSPGLGNGPNNSPLHF. The gene calls are TRBV18 and TRBJ1-6, with no clear D. The CDR3 has 18 amino acids. Germline CDR1 is KGHSH and CDR2 is LQKENI. V lost 2 bases to trimming and J lost 5 bases, with 19 bases between them. Together with reference TRBV18 and TRBJ1-6, the CDR3 gives the full variable domain: NAGVMQNPRHLVRRRGQEARLRCSPMKGHSHVYWYRQLPEEGLKFMVYLQKENIIDESGMPKERFSAEFPKEGPSILRIQQVVRGDSAAYFCASSPGLGNGPNNSPLHFGNGTRLTVT.

V gene TRBV4-2 combines with J gene TRBJ1-1; D remains unclear. Germline V gene sequence: CDR1 LGHNA, CDR2 YNFKEQ. Trimming removed 7 bases from V and 5 bases from J, with 17 bases in between. The CDR3 runs 14 residues. Written as DNA, the CDR3 is TGTGCCAGCACCACGAAGGTCGGAGAGACTGAAGCTTTCTTT. Encoded protein: CASTTKVGETEAFF.

This clonotype occurred many times. The chain has TRBV3-1 and TRBJ2-5, with 11 bases lining up with TRBD2. J gave up 1 base and V 3 bases, and 10 bases lay outside the gene matches. Looked up from germline, CDR1 is LGHDT and CDR2 is YNNKEL (reference sequence). CDR3 size: 18 residues. CDR3 sequence (DNA): TGTGCCAGCAGCCATTGGGCTAGCGGGAGGCCTCGCCAAGAGACCCAGTACTTC. This gives the protein CASSHWASGRPRQETQYF.

There are many counts of this clonotype. The chain combines TRBV7-9 with TRBJ1-4; the match to TRBD1 covers 8 bases. Germline CDR1 reads SEHNR; CDR2 reads FQNEAQ (reference sequence). J gave up 2 bases and V 5 bases, and 4 bases lay outside the gene matches. There are 15 residues in the CDR3. CDR3 DNA sequence: TGTGCCAGCAGCCTACGGACAGGGACTAATGAAAAACTGTTTTTT. It is translated as CASSLRTGTNEKLFF.

The chain links TRBV7-2 to TRBJ1-3; 8 bases agree with TRBD1. The CDR3 spans 12 residues. CDR1 and CDR2 from the germline V gene are SGHTA and FQGNSA. V was clipped by 5 bases and J by 8 bases; unmatched bases: 2. The CDR3 protein is CASSTQGDTIYF. The CDR3 DNA reads TGTGCCAGCAGCACACAGGGGGACACCATATATTTT.

This clonotype was picked up a small number of times. This chain joins TRBV10-3 and TRBJ1-2; 7 bases match TRBD1. Trimming removed 10 bases from V and 2 bases from J; junction bases left unmatched: 7. Germline assignment: CDR1 ENHRY and CDR2 SYGVKD. The CDR3 extends over 13 amino acids. The CDR3 region has the DNA TGTGCCACCAGCGCGGGACAGAACTATGGCTACACCTTC. It is translated as CATSAGQNYGYTF.

This clonotype appeared many times. The chain combines TRBV20-1 with TRBJ1-5; no clear D. V lost 3 bases and J lost 4, with 10 bases in between. The CDR3 runs 13 residues. From germline, CDR1 is DFQATT and CDR2 SNEGSKA (reference sequence). In nucleotides, the CDR3 is TGCAGTGCTAGTGGGCAGGTAAATCAGCCCCAGCATTTT. Translation: CSASGQVNQPQHF.

The rearrangement uses TRBV6-2 or TRBV6-3 and TRBJ1-3; D remains unclear. CDR1 is MNHEY and CDR2 is SVGEGT in the germline V gene. The CDR3 has 13 residues. Trimming pared 2 bases from V and 8 bases from J, leaving 10 bases between. In nucleotides, the CDR3 is TGTGCCAGCAGTTACCTGCCCGGCGACACCATATATTTT. The encoded protein is CASSYLPGDTIYF.

V is TRBV20-1 and J is TRBJ2-5, with a weak D call TRBD1 (5 bases). Germline V gene lookup returns CDR1 DFQATT and CDR2 SNEGSKA (reference sequence). With 6 bases removed from V and 2 bases from J, the gap between germline ends came to 13 bases. CDR3 size: 13 residues. The CDR3 nucleotides are TGCAGTGCCGACGCGACAGAACAAGAGACCCAGTACTTC. This encodes CSADATEQETQYF.

This clonotype came up a few times. The gene calls are TRBV2 and TRBJ1-6; D is ambiguous. Deletions cut 8 bases from V and 5 bases from J, with 19 bases between. Germline loops: CDR1 SNHLY, CDR2 FYNNEI. The CDR3 contains 16 residues. The DNA for the CDR3 is TGTGCCAGCCTCAATGAACCCCTAAAGGATAATTCACCCCTCCACTTT. It yields the protein CASLNEPLKDNSPLHF.

This chain links TRBV6-6 with TRBJ2-7; 7 nucleotides line up with TRBD1. Per germline, CDR1 MNHNY and CDR2 SVGAGI (reference sequence). V trimming: 0 bases; J trimming: 5 bases; junction bases outside the gene matches: 7. The CDR3 is 15 residues long. The CDR3 DNA is TGTGCCAGCAGTTACTCCGCAGGGGGTCGAGACGAGCAGTACTTC. Residues: CASSYSAGGRDEQYF.

This clonotype was found many times. The chain recombines TRBV19 with TRBJ2-1; TRBD1 or TRBD2 may be the D gene (5 bases each). Looked up from germline, CDR1 is LNHDA and CDR2 is SQIVND (reference sequence). The CDR3 is 17 residues long. V was clipped by 4 bases and J by 0 bases, with 16 bases between them. The DNA of the CDR3 is TGTGCCAGTAGTACTCTCAGGGTCGGGGACTCCTACAATGAGCAGTTCTTC. Its protein is CASSTLRVGDSYNEQFF.

V is TRBV4-3 and J is TRBJ1-1; possible D gene TRBD1, 6 bases. The CDR3 contains 16 residues. Germline values: CDR1 LGHNA, CDR2 YSLEER. Trimming took off 6 bases at V and 4 bases at J, with 21 bases between the two ends. The CDR3 reads CASSAGQGLRSTEAFF. CDR3 bases: TGCGCCAGCAGTGCGGGTCAGGGGCTTCGTAGCACTGAAGCTTTCTTT.

This clonotype was counted ten times or more. J is TRBJ2-3 and V is TRBV11-3, with D perhaps being TRBD1 or TRBD2 (6 bases each). Trimming removed 3 bases at V and 2 bases at J, with 12 bases between. Germline V gene data show CDR1 as SGHNT and CDR2 as YENEEA. The CDR3 loop spans 15 amino acids. The CDR3 DNA sequence: TGTGCCAGCAGCTTGGGGGGCAGAACCACAGATACGCAGTATTTT. This encodes CASSLGGRTTDTQYF.

This chain joins TRBV28 and TRBJ2-1; 13 nucleotides line up with TRBD2. The germline CDR1 and CDR2 sequences are MDHEN and SYDVKM. The V segment lost 7 bases and the J segment 8 bases; nucleotides outside the gene matches: 8. The CDR3 loop spans 15 amino acids. The CDR3 nucleotides are TGTGCCAGCAATTTCGGGACTAGCGGGATATATGAGCAGTTCTTC. Protein product: CASNFGTSGIYEQFF.

At least ten counts were recorded for this clonotype. The V gene is TRBV7-3, the J gene TRBJ2-7; 7 nucleotides match TRBD2. The CDR3 is made up of 16 amino acids. The V and J ends lost 0 bases and 5 bases, in that order; junction bases with no gene match: 10. Germline CDR1 and CDR2: SGHTA and FQGTGA. CDR3: CASSLTGGAQTDEQYF. CDR3 coding DNA: TGTGCCAGCAGCTTAACGGGAGGGGCACAGACCGACGAGCAGTACTTC.

V gene TRBV29-1 combines with J gene TRBJ1-1, with TRBD1 as a possible D gene (5 bases). Germline CDR1 SQVTM, CDR2 ANQGSEA. Trimming took off 7 bases at V and 10 bases at J, with 16 bases between the two ends. CDR3 length: 11 residues. CDR3 sequence (DNA): TGCAGCGCCGGGGGTGGAACAGGAGCTTTCTTT. This sequence encodes CSAGGGTGAFF.

V usage is TRBV28 and J usage is TRBJ2-5, with TRBD2 identical over 7 bases. V shed 5 bases and J 6 bases; nucleotides not matched to a gene: 6. The CDR3 extends over 13 amino acids. CDR1 and CDR2 from the germline V gene are MDHEN and SYDVKM. DNA of the CDR3: TGTGCCAGCAGTGATCCGGGACTAAAGACCCAGTACTTC. This translates into CASSDPGLKTQYF.

This clonotype appeared many times. This chain links TRBV28 with TRBJ1-1, with TRBD1 matching 10 bases. The J segment lost 0 bases and the V segment lost 6 bases, leaving 7 bases of the junction unmatched. CDR3 length equals 16 residues. CDR1 is MDHEN and CDR2 is SYDVKM in the germline V gene. CDR3 residues: CASRTGQGLLNTEAFF. CDR3 coding DNA: TGTGCCAGCAGGACGGGACAGGGGTTGCTGAACACTGAAGCTTTCTTT.